Following are 25 T cell receptor beta chains from one sample sequenced in a study of T cells in localized non-small cell lung cancer. The assay was immunoSEQ multiplex PCR, and TCRdb's table has in-frame clones only and misses some. The sample comprises over 1,000 clones, roughly 28% of which are singletons, and roughly 34% rests with the top ten. Specimen: normal lung tissue next to the tumor, collected before any cancer treatment. Source of these receptors: a male donor aged 60 or older with stage II squamous cell lung carcinoma.

This rearrangement joins TRBV28 to TRBJ2-7; 8 bases match TRBD1. Trimming removed 5 bases from V and 3 bases from J; junction bases left unmatched: 9. Germline CDR1 and CDR2: MDHEN and SYDVKM. The length of the CDR3 is 15 residues. CDR3 amino acids: CASSLTGTGHYEQYV. CDR3 nucleotides: TGTGCCAGCAGTCTGACCGGGACAGGTCACTACGAGCAGTACGTC.

Judged by abundance, this clone is large. The DNA for the CDR3 is TGTGCCAGCAGCTTAACCCAGGGCACTGAAGCTTTCTTT. Its translation: CASSLTQGTEAFF. The rearrangement links TRBV7-2 to TRBJ1-1; possibly TRBD1 for D (5 bases). Trimming removed 2 bases at V and 4 bases at J, with 8 bases between. This CDR3 is built from 13 residues. CDR1 and CDR2 (germline): SGHTA, FQGNSA.

This clone has a handful of counts. The chain recombines TRBV28 with TRBJ1-1; TRBD1 is a possible D gene (6 bases). This CDR3 comprises 16 residues. Germline-derived CDR1 and CDR2 are MDHEN and SYDVKM. Trimming pared 5 bases from V and 0 bases from J, leaving 16 bases between. CDR3: CASSHGTSALNTEAFF. CDR3 DNA: TGTGCCAGCAGTCACGGGACATCCGCCCTGAACACTGAAGCTTTCTTT.

The table lists this clone with a few counts. The rearrangement links TRBV18 to TRBJ1-4, with 8 nucleotides matching TRBD1. Germline trimming cut 1 base from V and 2 bases from J; bases unmatched to any gene: 3. CDR3 length equals 16 residues. Germline assignment: CDR1 KGHSH and CDR2 LQKENI. The CDR3 region is CASSPRQGRTNEKLFF. CDR3 DNA sequence: TGTGCCAGCTCACCACGACAGGGGAGGACTAATGAAAAACTGTTTTTT.

V is TRBV14 and J is TRBJ2-3, with D perhaps being TRBD1 or TRBD2 (6 bases each). Germline CDR1 and CDR2: SGHDN and FVKESK. Trimming shortened V by 1 base and J by 5 bases, and 13 bases separated the two germline ends. The CDR3 spans 15 residues. The CDR3 region is CASSQVGRGGDTQYF. The CDR3 nucleotides read TGTGCCAGCAGCCAAGTGGGCAGGGGAGGAGATACGCAGTATTTT.

This clone has only a few counts. J is TRBJ2-3 and V is TRBV1; the table's D call TRBD2 went unverified against the DNA. TRBV1 is marked as a pseudogene. The CDR3 covers 18 residues. The CDR3 nucleotides read TGCGCCAGCAGCTTGCGGACTAGCGGAGAATCTAGCACAGATACGCAGTATTTT. Its protein product is CASSLRTSGESSTDTQYF.

This clone is medium-sized by share. The CDR3 sequence is CASSDTDRGGSKRSPLHF. The CDR3 bases are TGTGCCAGCAGTGATACCGACAGGGGTGGTAGTAAGAGATCACCCCTCCACTTT. This sequence joins TRBV6-8 and TRBJ1-6; 8 bases are shared with TRBD1. V lost 5 bases to trimming and J lost 10 bases; unmatched junction nucleotides: 19. Germline V gene sequence: CDR1 MNHGY, CDR2 SAAAGT. This CDR3 has 18 residues.

The chain joins TRBV9 to TRBJ1-5; D might be TRBD1 (5 bases). Trimming stripped 5 bases from V and 0 bases from J, with 15 bases between. Germline V CDR1 and CDR2: SGDLS, YYNGEE. This CDR3 is built from 16 residues. CDR3 DNA sequence: TGTGCCAGCAGTGTCCACGGGGGTCCTAGCAATCAGCCCCAGCATTTT. Its translation: CASSVHGGPSNQPQHF. Variable domain in full (rest from reference TRBV9 and TRBJ1-5): DSGVTQTPKHLITATGQRVTLRCSPRSGDLSVYWYQQSLDQGLQFLIQYYNGEERAKGNILERFSAQQFPDLHSELNLSSLELGDSALYFCASSVHGGPSNQPQHFGDGTRLSIL.

The J gene is TRBJ1-4, the V gene TRBV6-8, with a possible D match to TRBD1 (5 bases). The CDR3 loop spans 15 amino acids. V was shortened by 6 bases and J by 1 base, with 12 bases between the two germline ends. CDR1 MNHGY and CDR2 SAAAGT come from the germline V gene. The CDR3 nucleotides read TGTGCCAGCAGCCAATGGGGCCGAACTAATGAAAAACTGTTTTTT. As protein: CASSQWGRTNEKLFF.

This clone has a handful of counts. DNA for the CDR3: TGTGCCAGCAGTTTAAACAGTAAGGCCTACGAGCAGTACGTC. This sequence encodes CASSLNSKAYEQYV. The gene calls are TRBV28 and TRBJ2-7; D not resolved. Germline V gene lookup returns CDR1 MDHEN and CDR2 SYDVKM. CDR3 length equals 14 residues. V was clipped by 2 bases and J by 2 bases, with 10 bases between them.

This clone is deemed medium-sized. The V call is TRBV6-8, the J call TRBJ1-4; weak D call: TRBD1 (5 bases). The germline CDR1 and CDR2 sequences are MNHGY and SAAAGT. The CDR3 length is 15 residues. The V gene lost 0 bases and the J gene lost 7 bases, with 12 bases spanning the gap. Here the CDR3 reads CASSYSLGQGEKLFF. CDR3 bases: TGTGCCAGCAGTTACTCGCTAGGGCAGGGTGAAAAACTGTTTTTT.

The chain is built from TRBV5-1 and TRBJ1-4, with D maybe TRBD1 (6 bases). This CDR3 spans 14 amino acids. Trimming removed 4 bases from V and 8 bases from J, with 15 bases in between. Germline CDR1 SGHRS, CDR2 YFSETQ. The CDR3 sequence: CASSRAGAKEKLFF. The CDR3 DNA follows: TGCGCCAGCAGCCGCGCGGGGGCGAAAGAAAAACTGTTTTTT.

The chain links TRBV29-1 to TRBJ2-7; the match to TRBD2 covers 10 bases. The CDR3 has 15 amino acids. Germline V gene data show CDR1 as SQVTM and CDR2 as ANQGSEA. Trimming took 4 bases from V and 3 from J; bases not matched to a gene: 9. As DNA, the CDR3 is TGCAGCGTTGCTCCTAGCGGGGGACCCAACTACGAGCAGTACTTC. It translates to CSVAPSGGPNYEQYF.

This clone appeared a few times. The rearrangement uses TRBV6-8 and TRBJ2-3; tentatively, D is TRBD1 (5 bases). The CDR3 length is 15 residues. From germline, CDR1 is MNHGY and CDR2 SAAAGT. V dropped 0 bases and J dropped 1 base, with 8 bases sitting between them. CDR3 in amino acids: CASSYSMTGTDTQYF. The CDR3 nucleotides read TGTGCCAGCAGTTACTCAATGACAGGCACAGATACGCAGTATTTT.

The CDR3 here is CATSRDSRPGWNDEQYF. CDR3 nucleotide sequence: TGTGCCACCAGCAGAGATAGTCGGCCAGGGTGGAACGACGAGCAGTACTTC. The rearrangement uses TRBV15 and TRBJ2-7; D is possibly TRBD1 (5 bases). The CDR3 is made up of 17 amino acids. V lost 0 bases and J 5 bases, leaving 20 bases between the germline ends. Germline CDR1 LNHNV, CDR2 YYDKDF (reference sequence).

This chain's CDR3 is CASSLMGQGKNSETQYF. The DNA of the CDR3 is TGTGCCAGCAGCTTAATGGGACAGGGGAAGAATTCGGAGACCCAGTACTTC. J is TRBJ2-5 and V is TRBV11-3; 10 nucleotides match TRBD1. Germline V gives CDR1 SGHNT, CDR2 YENEEA. This CDR3 is built from 17 residues. J lost 5 bases, V lost 2 bases, and 11 bases had no gene match.

In DNA, the CDR3 is TGCGCCAGCAGCTTGACTAGCGGGAGGGCCGCTGGGGCCAACGTCCTGACTTTC. This encodes CASSLTSGRAAGANVLTF. This rearrangement joins TRBV5-1 to TRBJ2-6; 13 bases align to TRBD2. V shed 1 base and J 2 bases; nucleotides not matched to a gene: 3. Per the germline V gene, CDR1 is SGHRS and CDR2 is YFSETQ. This CDR3 has 18 residues. The full variable domain, rest sourced from reference TRBV5-1 and TRBJ2-6, is KAGVTQTPRYLIKTRGQQVTLSCSPISGHRSVSWYQQTPGQGLQFLFEYFSETQRNKGNFPGRFSGRQFSNSRSEMNVSTLELGDSALYLCASSLTSGRAAGANVLTFGAGSRLTVL.

The chain has TRBV11-3 and TRBJ1-4; D ambiguous. Trimming stripped 5 bases from V and 13 bases from J, with 23 bases between. CDR3 length: 15 residues. Germline V gives CDR1 SGHNT, CDR2 YENEEA. The CDR3 spells CASSPSGLTSSGLFF. The CDR3 nucleotides are TGTGCCAGCAGCCCATCCGGACTCACCTCCAGTGGACTGTTTTTT.

The V and J genes are TRBV18 and TRBJ2-7, with D unclear. The CDR3 contains 15 residues. The germline V gene has CDR1 KGHSH and CDR2 LQKENI. Trimming cost V 3 bases and J 1 base, with 13 bases left between them. CDR3 protein: CASSPSAGESYEQYF. CDR3 in DNA: TGTGCCAGCTCACCTTCAGCTGGCGAGTCCTACGAGCAGTACTTC.

This clone was observed a handful of times. V gene TRBV6-8 combines with J gene TRBJ2-3, with 16 bases matching TRBD2. The trim removed 5 bases at V and 3 bases at J, leaving 8 bases unmatched. The V gene's germline CDR1 is MNHGY and CDR2 SAAAGT. This CDR3 is built from 18 residues. CDR3 protein: CASSPRGLAGGMTDTQYF. The CDR3 DNA is TGTGCCAGCAGTCCAAGGGGACTAGCGGGGGGGATGACAGATACGCAGTATTTT.

This clone was seen a few times. The CDR3 DNA reads TGCGCCAGCAGGAGGGGGACAGGGGGCGTAAACACTGAAGCTTTCTTT. Translation: CASRRGTGGVNTEAFF. The rearrangement links TRBV5-1 to TRBJ1-1, with 12 bases lining up with TRBD1. V was clipped by 5 bases and J by 2 bases; unmatched bases: 7. The V gene's germline CDR1 is SGHRS and CDR2 YFSETQ. There are 16 residues in the CDR3.

This clone was observed a handful of times. The V call is TRBV15, the J call TRBJ1-4, with TRBD1 matching over 9 bases. Germline V gene sequence: CDR1 LNHNV, CDR2 YYDKDF (reference sequence). Trimming took 3 bases from V and 4 from J; bases not matched to a gene: 3. The CDR3 is 15 amino acids. The CDR3 DNA follows: TGTGCCACCAGCAGGTGGACAGGGGATAATGAAAAACTGTTTTTT. Protein product: CATSRWTGDNEKLFF.

The chain is built from TRBV5-1 and TRBJ1-6; TRBD1 matches at 9 bases. Germline CDR1 reads SGHRS; CDR2 reads YFSETQ. This CDR3 is built from 14 residues. With V trimmed by 2 bases and J by 7 bases, 1 base remained unmatched. The CDR3 region is CASSFGQGNSPLHF. In nucleotides, the CDR3 is TGCGCCAGCAGCTTCGGACAGGGGAATTCACCCCTCCACTTT.

By share of the sample, this clone is large. This chain connects TRBV18 to TRBJ1-5; maybe TRBD1 (5 bases). The CDR3 has 13 residues. Trimming shortened V by 5 bases and J by 9 bases, and 14 bases separated the two germline ends. Germline CDR1 and CDR2: KGHSH and LQKENI. The CDR3 coding sequence is TGTGCCAGCTCAGAACAGGCTAGTGGGCCCCAGCATTTT. This sequence encodes CASSEQASGPQHF.

CDR3 protein: CASSLTSGRNEQFF. In DNA, the CDR3 is TGTGCCAGCAGCTTGACTAGCGGGAGGAATGAGCAGTTCTTC. This chain connects TRBV11-3 to TRBJ2-1; 13 bases line up with TRBD2. Germline V gene data show CDR1 as SGHNT and CDR2 as YENEEA. This CDR3 contains 14 residues. With 3 bases clipped from V and 7 bases from J, the junction kept 0 bases outside the gene matches.